This T cell receptor beta chain originates from a study of cytomegalovirus exposure and HLA in healthy donors. About the research overall: A previous analysis identified approximately 110 million unique TCR beta sequences derived from 180 million or so T cells. HLA-typed donors contributed 80 million to 85 million unique TCRs, which were held in an early data release. Within the Caucasian-associated ancestry cluster were approximately 77% of the approximately 390 genotyped donors. Study conclusions and caveats: Association with HLA alleles at 0.05 false discovery rate was found for roughly 17,000 TCR beta sequences in a later analysis.

The CDR3 sequence is 15 residues long. J was trimmed by 2 bases and V by 6 bases; bases with no gene match: 10. The germline V gene encodes CDR1 MNHEY and CDR2 SVGAGI. For this clone: What it recognizes is unknown. This specimen includes other DNA sequences encoding the same CDR3.

The PCR made use of 60 Vbeta and 13 Jbeta primers. Sequencing was performed with immunoSEQ multiplex PCR; in TCRdb, only in-frame clones are kept and a portion is missing. Among 120,000 or so clones listed, around 77% were seen once. The sample consisted of PBMCs. The chain carries TRBV6-5 and TRBJ2-7, with 7 positions matching TRBD1. The receptor comes from a man aged 50-59 years in good health and CMV-seropositive. The CDR3 protein is CASSPDTGQTYEQYF. The CDR3 nucleotides are TGTGCCAGCAGCCCAGACACGGGACAGACCTACGAGCAGTACTTC.